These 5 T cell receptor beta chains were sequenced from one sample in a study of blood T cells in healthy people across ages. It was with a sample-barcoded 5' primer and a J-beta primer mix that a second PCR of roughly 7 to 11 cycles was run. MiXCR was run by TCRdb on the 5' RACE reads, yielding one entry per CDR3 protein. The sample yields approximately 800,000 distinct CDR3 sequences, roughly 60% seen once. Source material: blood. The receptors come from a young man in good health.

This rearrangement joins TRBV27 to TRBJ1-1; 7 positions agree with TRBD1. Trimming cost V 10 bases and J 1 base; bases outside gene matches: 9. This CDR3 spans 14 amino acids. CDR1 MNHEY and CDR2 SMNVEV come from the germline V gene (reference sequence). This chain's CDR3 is CATRTGIGNTEAFF. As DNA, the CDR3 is TGTGCCACGCGGACAGGAATCGGGAACACTGAAGCTTTCTTT.

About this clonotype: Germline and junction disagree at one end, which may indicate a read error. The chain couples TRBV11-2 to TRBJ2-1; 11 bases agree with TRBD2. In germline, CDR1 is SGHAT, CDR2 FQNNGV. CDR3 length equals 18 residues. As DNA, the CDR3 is TGTGCCAGCAGTTTAGGGGGGGCTAGCGGGAGGCTCAACAATGAGCAGTTCTTC. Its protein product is CASSLGGASGRLNNEQFF.

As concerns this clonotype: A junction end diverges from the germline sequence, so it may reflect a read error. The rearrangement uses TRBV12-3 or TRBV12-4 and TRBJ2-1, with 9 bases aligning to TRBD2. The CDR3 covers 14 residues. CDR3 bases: TGTGCCAGCGGCTCTGCGGGGGGGCCCAATGAGCGGTTCTTC. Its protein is CASGSAGGPNERFF.

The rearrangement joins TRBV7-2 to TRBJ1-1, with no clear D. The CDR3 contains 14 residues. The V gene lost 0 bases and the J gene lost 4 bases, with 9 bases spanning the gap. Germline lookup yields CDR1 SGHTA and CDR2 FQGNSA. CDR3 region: CASSLAASGTEAFF. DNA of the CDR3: TGTGCCAGCAGCTTAGCCGCCTCGGGCACTGAAGCTTTCTTT. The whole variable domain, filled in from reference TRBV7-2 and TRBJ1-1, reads GAGVSQSPSNKVTEKGKDVELRCDPISGHTALYWYRQSLGQGLEFLIYFQGNSAPDKSGLPSDRFSAERTGGSVSTLTIQRTQQEDSAVYLCASSLAASGTEAFFGQGTRLTVV.

In DNA form, the CDR3 reads TGCAGTGCTATGAAAGCGGGCACCTACAATGAGCAGTTCTTC. It is translated as CSAMKAGTYNEQFF. The gene calls are TRBV20-1 and TRBJ2-1; a weak D match, TRBD2 (6 bases). Trimming removed 4 bases at V and 2 bases at J, with 12 bases between. The CDR3 runs 14 residues. CDR1 and CDR2 (germline): DFQATT, SNEGSKA (reference sequence).